This TCR beta chain was identified during a study of OX40 agonist ivuxolimab in advanced cancers. Overall study context: Every 2 weeks, patients received ivuxolimab intravenously, dosed at 0.01 to 10 mg/kg. Study-wide results and caveats: There were, on average, more expanded clones in CD8+ T cells than in CD4+. By week 6 at 0.1 to 3.0 mg/kg, blood CD4+ and CD8+ T cells had expanded clonally.

The CDR3 consists of 16 residues. V lost 2 bases, J lost 0 bases, and 12 bases lay in between. Germline values: CDR1 KGHSH, CDR2 LQKENI. Details on this clone: What it binds is not known.

The table came from immunoSEQ multiplex PCR; TCRdb's copy has only in-frame clones and leaves some out. The table lists around 30,000 clones, around 90% of them singletons. Sampling times: baseline, cycle 4 day 1, cycle 7 day 1. The source of this sequence is an adult with an advanced solid tumor such as melanoma, head and neck, liver or kidney cancer. V usage is TRBV18 and J usage is TRBJ2-3, with D tentatively TRBD2 (6 bases). Sequencing was performed on CD4+ or CD8+ T cells sorted from blood, taken in a trial of the OX40 agonist ivuxolimab. This CDR3 reads CASSPLPGTSTDTQYF. As DNA, the CDR3 is TGTGCCAGCTCACCATTACCCGGGACTAGCACAGATACGCAGTATTTT.